This T cell receptor beta chain was sequenced during a study of CD8+CD57+ T cells in acquired aplastic anemia. About the study: Quantities of DNA derived from sorted CD4+ and CD8+ cells averaged approximately 3 ug. Sequencing produced an average of about 10 million reads per healthy donor for CD4+ cells. Study-wide findings and caveats: Researchers report that around 30 CD8+ CDR3 sequences appeared in both patients and controls. Patients were compared with controls for CD8+ Simpson's diversity, and no significant difference emerged.

Germline CDR1 LNHNV, CDR2 YYDKDF (reference sequence). V lost 0 bases and J 1 base, leaving 9 bases between the germline ends. CDR3 length equals 15 residues. TCR beta VDJ and CDR3 profiling used genomic DNA as template. TCRdb redid the calling of the reads with MiXCR, one entry per CDR3 protein. The table shows fewer than 250,000 distinct CDR3 sequences, with roughly 56% occurring only once. This clonotype occurred a few times. Its specificity is not known. Sequencing was carried out using sorted CD4+, CD8+, or CD8+CD57+ T cells (not recorded which) from PBMCs. The rearrangement joins TRBV15 to TRBJ2-5; D may be TRBD1 (6 bases). The TCR sequence derives from a human donor in good health, serving as a control. CDR3 loop: CATSRDRGLQETQYF. The DNA for the CDR3 is TGTGCCACCAGCAGAGACAGGGGCCTCCAAGAGACCCAGTACTTC.